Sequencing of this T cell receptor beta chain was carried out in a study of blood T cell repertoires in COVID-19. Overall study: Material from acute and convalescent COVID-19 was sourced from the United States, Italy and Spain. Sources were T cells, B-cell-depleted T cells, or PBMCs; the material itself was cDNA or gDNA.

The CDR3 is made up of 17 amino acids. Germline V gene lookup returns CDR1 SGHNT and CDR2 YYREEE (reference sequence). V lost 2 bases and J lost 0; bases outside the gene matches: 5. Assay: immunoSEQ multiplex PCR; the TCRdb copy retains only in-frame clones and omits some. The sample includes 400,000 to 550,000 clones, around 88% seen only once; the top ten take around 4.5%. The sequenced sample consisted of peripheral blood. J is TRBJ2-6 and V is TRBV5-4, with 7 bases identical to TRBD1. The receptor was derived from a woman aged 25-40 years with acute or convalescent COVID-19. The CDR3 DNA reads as TGTGCCAGCAGCTTTCGGACAGGCCGCTCTGGGGCCAACGTCCTGACTTTC. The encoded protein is CASSFRTGRSGANVLTF.